These 9 T cell receptor beta chains came from one sample sequenced in a study of blood T cell repertoires in COVID-19. TCRdb's table, derived via immunoSEQ multiplex PCR, lists solely in-frame clones and lacks some. Of 30,000 to 35,000 clones in the sample, 93% are singletons; the top ten hold around 5.5%. Sequences were obtained from peripheral blood. The receptors here all came from a human donor in a cohort sampled during active COVID-19.

CDR3 sequence (DNA): TGTGCCAGCAGTAGTACAGGTTATAATTCACCCCTCCACTTT. The encoded protein is CASSSTGYNSPLHF. The chain has TRBV28 and TRBJ1-6; possible D gene TRBD1, 5 bases. CDR1 and CDR2 from the germline V gene are MDHEN and SYDVKM. The V and J ends lost 5 bases and 4 bases respectively, with 9 bases between them. The CDR3 sequence is 14 residues long.

V is TRBV9 and J is TRBJ2-5; 14 positions agree with TRBD2. CDR1 is SGDLS, CDR2 YYNGEE, per germline. The CDR3 totals 16 residues. With 0 bases clipped from V and 8 bases from J, the junction kept 6 bases outside the gene matches. The CDR3 spells CASSVEGLAGVETQYF. The DNA for the CDR3 is TGTGCCAGCAGCGTAGAGGGACTAGCGGGAGTAGAAACCCAGTACTTC. Full variable domain (missing parts from reference TRBV9 and TRBJ2-5): DSGVTQTPKHLITATGQRVTLRCSPRSGDLSVYWYQQSLDQGLQFLIQYYNGEERAKGNILERFSAQQFPDLHSELNLSSLELGDSALYFCASSVEGLAGVETQYFGPGTRLLVL.

The V and J genes are TRBV6-5 and TRBJ1-5; 7 bases map to TRBD1. V dropped 6 bases and J dropped 5; count of bases not matched to a gene: 7. Per the germline V gene, CDR1 is MNHEY and CDR2 is SVGAGI. The CDR3 is 14 residues long. CDR3 nucleotide sequence: TGTGCCAGCAGGACAGGGCTGAGGGATCAGCCCCAGCATTTT. It yields the protein CASRTGLRDQPQHF.

The V gene is TRBV6-5, the J gene TRBJ1-5; 7 nucleotides line up with TRBD1. The germline CDR1 and CDR2 sequences are MNHEY and SVGAGI. Unmatched junction bases numbered 9, after V lost 7 bases and J lost 3 bases. The CDR3 has 15 amino acids. Here the CDR3 reads CASNSQTGDNQPQHF. The DNA for the CDR3 is TGTGCCAGCAACTCACAAACAGGGGACAATCAGCCCCAGCATTTT.

The CDR3 region is CASSLSSLAYEQYF. The CDR3 DNA reads TGTGCCAGCAGTTTAAGTTCCCTAGCTTACGAGCAGTACTTC. This chain connects TRBV27 to TRBJ2-7; D perhaps matches TRBD2 (5 bases). This CDR3 is built from 14 residues. Germline V lookup: CDR1 MNHEY, CDR2 SMNVEV (reference sequence). V dropped 2 bases and J dropped 4 bases, with 12 bases sitting between them.

The DNA of the CDR3 is TGCGCCAGCAGCCAGGCTTGGCAGGTTAATTCACCCCTCCACTTT. Amino acid sequence: CASSQAWQVNSPLHF. J is TRBJ1-6 and V is TRBV4-1, with D uncertain. Germline lookup yields CDR1 MGHRA and CDR2 YSYEKL. The CDR3 has 15 residues. V was pared by 3 bases and J by 6 bases, with 12 bases between.

This clone was found once. The chain has TRBV12-3 or TRBV12-4 and TRBJ1-6; D unclear. CDR3 size: 12 residues. Trimming removed 6 bases from V and 7 bases from J, with 7 bases in between. CDR3 nucleotide sequence: TGTGCCAGCAGCAACCGGAATTCACCCCTCCACTTT. Translating gives CASSNRNSPLHF.

V gene TRBV9 combines with J gene TRBJ2-1; tentative D call: TRBD2 (5 bases). Looked up from germline, CDR1 is SGDLS and CDR2 is YYNGEE. The CDR3 has 17 amino acids. Trimming took off 1 base at V and 0 bases at J, with 14 bases between the two ends. CDR3 amino acids: CASSVTSGESSYNEQFF. The DNA of the CDR3 is TGTGCCAGCAGCGTAACGTCCGGGGAGAGCTCCTACAATGAGCAGTTCTTC.

The chain combines TRBV19 with TRBJ1-2; D may be TRBD1 (6 bases). Trimming removed 6 bases at V and 4 bases at J, with 15 bases between. CDR1 is LNHDA and CDR2 is SQIVND in the germline V gene (reference sequence). The CDR3 has 14 residues. The CDR3 is CASRSDLQGYGYTF. In nucleotides, the CDR3 is TGTGCCAGTAGGTCGGATTTACAGGGCTATGGCTACACCTTC.